One and the same sample provided the 10 T cell receptor beta chains below, sequenced in a study of Ad26.COV2.S vaccination and SARS-CoV-2 variants. Documented treatment: 15 to 20 received Ad26.COV2.S at low or high dose, single or two shots; about 5 received placebo; per-sample allocation not given. Sampling occurred on day 63 after the first vaccine or placebo injection. Method: immunoSEQ multiplex PCR; TCRdb's copy keeps in-frame clones and lacks some. This sample has about 680,000 clones, with more than 70% found just once. The input for sequencing was peripheral blood, taken in a trial of Ad26.COV2.S vaccine versus placebo. The receptors were gathered from a person aged 18-60 years who received the Ad26.COV2.S COVID-19 vaccine or a placebo.

This clone came up a few times. The sample carries other DNA sequences with the same CDR3. This chain connects TRBV20-1 to TRBJ1-5; D possibly corresponds to TRBD1 (5 bases). The V end was cut by 6 bases, the J end by 0 bases, with 12 bases between. The CDR3 contains 14 residues. Germline-derived CDR1 and CDR2 are DFQATT and SNEGSKA (reference sequence). This CDR3 reads CSASEGYSNQPQHF. The CDR3 nucleotides are TGCAGTGCAAGTGAGGGGTATAGCAATCAGCCCCAGCATTTT.

The chain recombines TRBV15 with TRBJ2-2; 7 bases are shared with TRBD2. From germline, CDR1 is LNHNV and CDR2 YYDKDF (reference sequence). V was pared by 3 bases and J by 2 bases, with 3 bases of the junction left unmatched. The CDR3 runs 15 residues. CDR3 in DNA: TGTGCCACCAGCAGGGGGACTACCAACACCGGGGAGCTGTTTTTT. Residues: CATSRGTTNTGELFF.

The chain recombines TRBV3-1 (or the pseudogene TRBV3-2) with TRBJ1-1; D is unresolved. Germline V CDR1 and CDR2: LGHDT, YNNKEL (reference sequence). CDR3 length equals 14 residues. V lost 1 base and J 4 bases, leaving 10 bases between the germline ends. The CDR3 region has the DNA TGTGCCAGCAGCCAAGTGTCCCACGGCACTGAAGCTTTCTTT. Translating it yields CASSQVSHGTEAFF.

The chain combines TRBV2 with TRBJ2-7; TRBD1 is a possible D gene (6 bases). The germline gives CDR1 SNHLY, CDR2 FYNNEI. This CDR3 has 14 amino acids. V was cut by 1 base and J by 5 bases, with 12 bases left in between. CDR3 bases: TGTGCCAGCAGTGAAGTAGCTAACAGGGACGAGCAGTACTTC. Protein product: CASSEVANRDEQYF.

The chain uses TRBV24-1 and TRBJ2-3; a weak D match, TRBD2 (6 bases). Per germline, CDR1 KGHDR and CDR2 SFDVKD. Trimming took off 12 bases at V and 3 bases at J, with 15 bases between the two ends. The CDR3 covers 13 residues. CDR3 sequence (DNA): TGTGCCTCGCGGGGAGATCTAACAGATACGCAGTATTTT. Translation gives CASRGDLTDTQYF.

The chain couples TRBV3-1 (or the pseudogene TRBV3-2) to TRBJ2-5; 9 bases are shared with TRBD1. The CDR3 spans 15 residues. The junction had 7 bases not matched to a gene; V was cut back by 4 bases and J by 4 bases. Per the germline V gene, CDR1 is LGHDT and CDR2 is YNNKEL (reference sequence). The CDR3: CASSRTQGAGETQYF. The CDR3 bases are TGTGCCAGCAGCCGAACACAGGGGGCGGGAGAGACCCAGTACTTC.

The gene calls are TRBV6-5 and TRBJ1-3; no clear D gene. The V end lost 8 bases, the J end lost 0 bases, and 11 bases lay between the germline ends. The CDR3 extends over 14 amino acids. In germline, CDR1 is MNHEY, CDR2 SVGAGI. The CDR3 region has the DNA TGTGCCAGCCGACCATTCTACTCTGGAAACACCATATATTTT. Translation: CASRPFYSGNTIYF.

This chain links TRBV18 with TRBJ2-5; no clear D. This CDR3 comprises 14 residues. Trimming took 0 bases from V and 5 from J, leaving 10 bases between them. Per the germline V gene, CDR1 is KGHSH and CDR2 is LQKENI. For the CDR3, the DNA is TGTGCCAGCTCACCACCGGGCTACACGGAGACCCAGTACTTC. It encodes CASSPPGYTETQYF.

The CDR3 sequence is CASSSGTGGAGGGYTF. CDR3 DNA: TGCGCCAGCAGCTCTGGGACAGGGGGCGCGGGAGGCGGCTACACCTTC. This chain uses TRBV5-1 with TRBJ1-2; TRBD1 agrees at 12 bases. The ends lost 3 bases at V and 8 bases at J; junction bases unmatched: 11. The CDR3 length is 16 residues. Germline V gene lookup returns CDR1 SGHRS and CDR2 YFSETQ.

The V call is TRBV6-2 or TRBV6-3, the J call TRBJ1-2; 7 nucleotides match TRBD1. CDR3 size: 13 residues. The J segment lost 4 bases and the V segment lost 5 bases, leaving 4 bases of the junction unmatched. In germline, CDR1 is MNHEY, CDR2 SVGEGT. CDR3 in DNA: TGTGCCAGCAGTAAGACAGGGTCCTATGGCTACACCTTC. Protein product: CASSKTGSYGYTF.